The 31 T cell receptor beta chains reported below all come from one sample, sequenced in a study of shared clonotypes between healthy human individuals. This table comes from immunoSEQ multiplex PCR, and its TCRdb copy is limited to in-frame clones, with some not included. This sample has just over 2,000,000 clones, with around 95% found just once. The sample comprised naive CD4+ T cells sorted from blood. The subset was: CD45RA+ positively selected. These receptor sequences come from a man younger than 35 in good health.

The chain is built from TRBV5-6 and TRBJ2-5; D possibly uses TRBD1 or TRBD2 (5 bases each). From germline, CDR1 is SGHDT and CDR2 YYEEEE. V lost 1 base, J lost 3 bases, and 13 bases lay in between. This CDR3 spans 15 amino acids. CDR3 in DNA: TGTGCCAGCAGCTTGAGGTCGTGGGGGAAAGAGACCCAGTACTTC. Translating it yields CASSLRSWGKETQYF.

The chain uses TRBV2 and TRBJ1-5; 7 bases match TRBD1. The germline CDR1 and CDR2 sequences are SNHLY and FYNNEI. V lost 11 bases and J lost 3; bases outside the gene matches: 7. This CDR3 spans 13 amino acids. The CDR3 region is CAGGTDHNQPQHF. The CDR3 bases are TGTGCCGGTGGGACAGACCACAATCAGCCCCAGCATTTT.

The chain has TRBV6-1 and TRBJ2-7; D perhaps matches TRBD1 (6 bases). The V gene's germline CDR1 is MNHNS and CDR2 SASEGT. The CDR3 runs to 13 residues. The germline V and J ends were trimmed by 6 bases and 4 bases, with 13 bases remaining between them. The CDR3: CASSHGTPYEQYF. The CDR3 DNA reads as TGTGCCAGCAGCCACGGGACACCGTACGAGCAGTACTTC.

This chain links TRBV5-1 with TRBJ2-3; TRBD2 aligns across 10 bases. Germline-derived CDR1 and CDR2 are SGHRS and YFSETQ. The CDR3 contains 16 residues. The ends lost 5 bases at V and 0 bases at J; junction bases unmatched: 6. CDR3 sequence reads: CASRTGTSESTDTQYF. In DNA form, the CDR3 reads TGCGCCAGCAGAACCGGGACTAGCGAAAGCACAGATACGCAGTATTTT.

To note about this clone: Additional DNA sequences in this sample encode the identical CDR3. V usage is TRBV5-1 and J usage is TRBJ1-1, with D perhaps TRBD1 (5 bases). Deletions cut 4 bases from V and 1 base from J, with 8 bases between. Per germline, CDR1 SGHRS and CDR2 YFSETQ. The CDR3 contains 13 residues. The CDR3 region is CASSPQGNTEAFF. DNA for the CDR3: TGCGCCAGCAGCCCCCAGGGGAACACTGAAGCTTTCTTT.

The J gene is TRBJ2-2, the V gene TRBV5-1; D is undetermined. The CDR3 spans 14 residues. Germline-derived CDR1 and CDR2 are SGHRS and YFSETQ. Trimming took 1 base from V and 3 from J, leaving 7 bases between them. The CDR3 region has the DNA TGCGCCAGCAGCTTGCACAGTGACACCGGGGAGCTGTTTTTT. Its translation: CASSLHSDTGELFF.

V and J are TRBV10-2 and TRBJ2-2, with D unclear. This CDR3 has 15 amino acids. V was shortened by 2 bases and J by 7 bases, with 14 bases between the two germline ends. In germline, CDR1 is WSHSY, CDR2 SAAADI. For the CDR3, the DNA is TGCGCCAGCAGTGAGCCTTCTCGGAGCCTCGGGGAGCTGTTTTTT. Its protein is CASSEPSRSLGELFF.

The rearrangement links TRBV5-1 to TRBJ2-3, with D unresolved. The CDR3 spans 16 residues. Germline CDR1 SGHRS, CDR2 YFSETQ. The ends were cut back, 0 bases at V and 0 bases at J, with 11 bases in the middle. In DNA, the CDR3 is TGCGCCAGCAGCTTGGCCGGGCGGTCTAGCACAGATACGCAGTATTTT. This gives the protein CASSLAGRSSTDTQYF.

The count of this clone is one. The V call is TRBV7-2, the J call TRBJ2-7; D gene ambiguous. The germline CDR1 and CDR2 sequences are SGHTA and FQGNSA. CDR3 length equals 15 residues. Trimming cost V 5 bases and J 0 bases, with 14 bases left between them. CDR3 DNA sequence: TGTGCCAGCAGCCCGGCCTTGGCATACTCCTACGAGCAGTACTTC. This sequence encodes CASSPALAYSYEQYF.

J is TRBJ1-1 and V is TRBV10-3; the match to TRBD1 covers 8 bases. CDR1 and CDR2 from the germline V gene are ENHRY and SYGVKD. The CDR3 totals 14 residues. V lost 6 bases and J lost 2; bases outside the gene matches: 5. The CDR3 loop reads CAIRGQVYNTEAFF. CDR3 DNA sequence: TGTGCCATCAGGGGACAGGTGTATAACACTGAAGCTTTCTTT.

The chain is built from TRBV6-1 and TRBJ1-1; D is uncertain. The germline gives CDR1 MNHNS, CDR2 SASEGT. The CDR3 sequence is 14 residues long. The V gene lost 4 bases and the J gene lost 0 bases, with 9 bases spanning the gap. The chain's CDR3 is CASSAQDLNTEAFF. For the CDR3, the DNA is TGTGCCAGCAGTGCCCAGGACTTGAACACTGAAGCTTTCTTT.

The chain links TRBV6-5 to TRBJ2-1; maybe TRBD2 (6 bases). Germline CDR1 MNHEY, CDR2 SVGAGI. The ends were cut back, 0 bases at V and 6 bases at J, with 9 bases in the middle. The CDR3 loop spans 14 amino acids. The CDR3 sequence: CASSYSDSGNEQFF. In nucleotides, the CDR3 is TGTGCCAGCAGTTACTCTGATAGCGGCAATGAGCAGTTCTTC.

The chain joins TRBV30 to TRBJ1-1; D might be TRBD1 (6 bases). V gave up 8 bases and J gave up 1 base, with 14 bases separating them. Germline V gene lookup returns CDR1 GTSNPN and CDR2 SVGIG (reference sequence). The CDR3 runs to 13 residues. The CDR3 DNA reads as TGTGCCGGAAAAAACAGGGAGAACACTGAAGCTTTCTTT. Its translation: CAGKNRENTEAFF.

The rearrangement links TRBV6-5 to TRBJ2-2; D uncertain. This CDR3 comprises 13 residues. Germline CDR1 reads MNHEY; CDR2 reads SVGAGI. Trimming cost V 7 bases and J 2 bases, with 8 bases left between them. The CDR3 reads CASTGPNTGELFF. The CDR3 nucleotides are TGTGCCAGCACCGGGCCCAACACCGGGGAGCTGTTTTTT.

This rearrangement joins TRBV21-1 to TRBJ2-7. TRBV21-1 is a known pseudogene. The CDR3 loop spans 15 amino acids. In nucleotides, the CDR3 is TGTGCCAGCAGTACCAAGCGGGACAGTTATTGCGAGCAGTACTTC. It translates to CASSTKRDSYCEQYF.

This CDR3 reads CASIQQGFTEAFF. CDR3 nucleotide sequence: TGTGCCAGCATCCAACAGGGGTTCACTGAAGCTTTCTTT. The rearrangement uses TRBV5-6 and TRBJ1-1; 7 nucleotides line up with TRBD1. V trimming: 6 bases; J trimming: 4 bases; junction bases outside the gene matches: 6. The CDR3 runs to 13 residues. The germline gives CDR1 SGHDT, CDR2 YYEEEE. Combining the CDR3 with reference TRBV5-6 and TRBJ1-1 gives the whole variable domain DAGVTQSPTHLIKTRGQQVTLRCSPKSGHDTVSWYQQALGQGPQFIFQYYEEEERQRGNFPDRFSGHQFPNYSSELNVNALLLGDSALYLCASIQQGFTEAFFGQGTRLTVV.

The sample holds a few counts of this clone. The chain uses TRBV10-3 and TRBJ1-1; 8 bases align to TRBD1. The germline V gene has CDR1 ENHRY and CDR2 SYGVKD. V gave up 11 bases and J gave up 7 bases; unmatched junction bases: 6. CDR3 length: 11 residues. CDR3 sequence: CAVGGQGEAFF. CDR3 coding DNA: TGTGCCGTTGGCGGACAGGGTGAAGCTTTCTTT.

This sequence joins TRBV10-2 and TRBJ1-5; tentative D call: TRBD1 (5 bases). The CDR3 consists of 16 residues. The germline CDR1 and CDR2 sequences are WSHSY and SAAADI. The ends were cut back, 2 bases at V and 5 bases at J, with 16 bases in the middle. CDR3 bases: TGCGCCAGCAGTGAGGTGTGGCAGGGTAGGGATCAGCCCCAGCATTTT. Protein sequence: CASSEVWQGRDQPQHF.

This chain uses TRBV30 with TRBJ1-4; D not certain. V shed 1 base and J shed 10 bases, with 10 bases lying between them. CDR3 length: 12 residues. CDR1 and CDR2 from the germline V gene are GTSNPN and SVGIG (reference sequence). CDR3 nucleotides: TGTGCCTGGAGTGAAGGGATCGGAAAACTGTTTTTT. Protein product: CAWSEGIGKLFF.

This clone was detected only once. This sequence joins TRBV10-3 and TRBJ1-2; D possibly corresponds to TRBD1 (5 bases). The CDR3 consists of 14 residues. The V gene's germline CDR1 is ENHRY and CDR2 SYGVKD. V lost 10 bases and J lost 5, with 20 bases in between. The CDR3 protein is CATQGSGARYGYTF. For the CDR3, the DNA is TGTGCCACCCAAGGTTCCGGGGCTCGGTATGGCTACACCTTC.

V usage is TRBV6-1 and J usage is TRBJ2-5; D call uncertain. V was clipped by 2 bases and J by 4 bases, with 14 bases between them. CDR1 MNHNS and CDR2 SASEGT come from the germline V gene. The length of the CDR3 is 15 residues. Here the CDR3 reads CASSESLAMGETQYF. In DNA, the CDR3 is TGTGCCAGCAGTGAAAGCTTAGCCATGGGAGAGACCCAGTACTTC.

This chain connects TRBV9 to TRBJ2-3; a possible D gene is TRBD2 (5 bases). The CDR3 runs to 18 residues. With 3 bases removed from V and 4 bases from J, the gap between germline ends came to 24 bases. Per the germline V gene, CDR1 is SGDLS and CDR2 is YYNGEE. This CDR3 reads CASSEVSANGIFADTQYF. The CDR3 bases are TGTGCCAGCAGCGAAGTGTCCGCGAACGGGATATTTGCAGATACGCAGTATTTT.

V and J are TRBV19 and TRBJ2-5; D gene ambiguous. CDR1 and CDR2 (germline): LNHDA, SQIVND (reference sequence). Trimming left V 7 bases short and J 3 bases short, with 18 bases between. This CDR3 is built from 15 residues. DNA for the CDR3: TGTGCCAGTACCCCAACCCGGACGGTTAAAGAGACCCAGTACTTC. This sequence encodes CASTPTRTVKETQYF.

The CDR3 nucleotides read TGCGCCAGCAGCCGGTCCTCAGGGGGTGTCAACAATGAGCAGTTCTTC. The encoded protein is CASSRSSGGVNNEQFF. The chain employs TRBV4-1 and TRBJ2-1, with 7 bases identical to TRBD1. This CDR3 region has 16 residues. The J segment lost 5 bases and the V segment lost 4 bases, leaving 11 bases of the junction unmatched. CDR1 is MGHRA, CDR2 YSYEKL, per germline.

This clone was detected once. The chain has TRBV6-5 and TRBJ1-2; D not resolved. This CDR3 is built from 15 residues. Germline CDR1 is MNHEY and CDR2 is SVGAGI. The V gene lost 5 bases and the J gene lost 0 bases, with 13 bases spanning the gap. The CDR3 region is CASSRTEGANYGYTF. The CDR3 DNA follows: TGTGCCAGCAGTCGGACGGAGGGAGCTAACTATGGCTACACCTTC.

This chain connects TRBV5-4 to TRBJ2-7; tentatively, D is TRBD1 (5 bases). The CDR3 has 14 residues. Per the germline V gene, CDR1 is SGHNT and CDR2 is YYREEE (reference sequence). V was pared by 0 bases and J by 6 bases, with 13 bases between. DNA of the CDR3: TGTGCCAGCAGCTTGGGCCTAGGGGTCGGCGAGCAGTACTTC. It specifies CASSLGLGVGEQYF.

J is TRBJ2-5 and V is TRBV14; D gene uncertain. The ends were cut back, 4 bases at V and 1 base at J, with 10 bases in the middle. CDR3 length: 14 amino acids. Germline CDR1 SGHDN, CDR2 FVKESK. DNA for the CDR3: TGTGCCAGCAGCCCAAGTCCGTTCCAAGAGACCCAGTACTTC. It translates to CASSPSPFQETQYF.

The V call is TRBV18, the J call TRBJ1-3; D uncertain. With 3 bases removed from V and 0 bases from J, the gap between germline ends came to 9 bases. The CDR3 is 15 amino acids. CDR1 is KGHSH, CDR2 LQKENI, per germline. The CDR3 nucleotides read TGTGCCAGCTCACCGGCGGCCAGCTCTGGAAACACCATATATTTT. This encodes CASSPAASSGNTIYF.

The chain has TRBV19 and TRBJ2-3, with TRBD1 matching over 10 bases. The CDR3 runs to 14 residues. With 6 bases clipped from V and 3 bases from J, the junction kept 3 bases outside the gene matches. CDR1 and CDR2 (germline): LNHDA, SQIVND (reference sequence). The CDR3 sequence: CASRTGGATDTQYF. Here the CDR3 DNA reads TGTGCCAGTAGGACAGGGGGCGCGACAGATACGCAGTATTTT.

The V call is TRBV19, the J call TRBJ1-5, with D unclear. The CDR3 is 15 amino acids. Germline-derived CDR1 and CDR2 are LNHDA and SQIVND (reference sequence). Trimming removed 1 base at V and 1 base at J, with 8 bases between. CDR3 amino acids: CASSIAGFSNQPQHF. Here the CDR3 DNA reads TGTGCCAGTAGTATAGCCGGGTTCAGCAATCAGCCCCAGCATTTT.

This chain links TRBV19 with TRBJ1-4; possibly TRBD1 for D (5 bases). This CDR3 has 13 residues. V was trimmed by 3 bases and J by 6 bases, leaving 8 bases between them. Germline V lookup: CDR1 LNHDA, CDR2 SQIVND (reference sequence). The CDR3 region is CASSIGTYEKLFF. For the CDR3, the DNA is TGTGCCAGTAGTATTGGGACCTATGAAAAACTGTTTTTT.